This T cell receptor beta chain was profiled in a study of CD8 T cells in ankylosing spondylitis. Germline lookup yields CDR1 SGHVS and CDR2 FQNEAQ. The CDR3 totals 13 residues. Trimming stripped 0 bases from V and 14 bases from J, with 14 bases between. With regard to this clonotype: Its specificity is not known.

Study conclusions and caveats: Fewer than 10 highly homologous variants made up a TCR beta motif that seemed to typify ankylosing spondylitis blood. Clones linked to disease, bearing a CD8+ phenotype, were relatively rare in peripheral blood.

TCRdb passed the 5' RACE reads through MiXCR, listing each CDR3 protein once. This repertoire shows 190,000 or so distinct CDR3 sequences, 13% found once; its top ten account for approximately 17%. The sample was blood, either unsorted or a sorted T cell fraction (not recorded which). This TCR came from a male donor with ankylosing spondylitis or in good health (not recorded which). The gene calls are TRBV7-8 and TRBJ2-1; weak D call: TRBD2 (6 bases). CDR3 protein: CASSLAGGLGEFF. CDR3 bases: TGTGCCAGCAGCTTAGCGGGGGGACTGGGGGAGTTCTTC.